This T cell receptor (beta chain) was sequenced in a study of T cell repertoires in cytomegalovirus infection. Across the study: CMV infection and matching HLA type were both indicated by public TCR beta signatures. Study-wide findings and caveats: The study found HLA-C-restricted CMV-specific TCR beta clonotypes dominating the ex vivo response. Carriers of CMV plus the relevant HLA were identified by cumulative public TCR beta family frequency.

TCRdb independently ran MiXCR on the reads; one entry per CDR3 protein. The sample lists some 300,000 distinct CDR3 sequences, approximately 10% occurring once. Trimming removed 8 bases at V and 6 bases at J, with 10 bases between. Looked up from germline, CDR1 is SGHNT and CDR2 is YENEEA. The CDR3 runs 12 residues. This clonotype has a count of ten or more. Its antigen is not known. The TCR sequence derives from a human donor in good health (CMV status not recorded). Some clones in this sample may be carry-over from other donors' samples. The gene calls are TRBV11-3 and TRBJ2-2; TRBD1 might be the D (6 bases). The sequencing sample was made of PBMCs. CDR3 DNA: TGTGCCAGCGTTTCAGGGGCCGGGGAGCTGTTTTTT. This codes for CASVSGAGELFF.